This TCR beta chain was sequenced during a study of blood T cell repertoires in COVID-19. Trimming cost V 6 bases and J 8 bases, with 13 bases left between them. The CDR3 is 11 amino acids. Germline lookup yields CDR1 DFQATT and CDR2 SNEGSKA (reference sequence). Assay used: immunoSEQ multiplex PCR; TCRdb lists only in-frame clones, some missing. The profile shows more than 250,000 clones, about 80% of them singletons. Sequencing was done on a sample of peripheral blood. This sequence joins TRBV20-1 and TRBJ1-2, with D uncertain. The receptor was isolated from a human donor in a cohort sampled during active COVID-19. CDR3 protein: CSAMEVGGYTF. CDR3 sequence (DNA): TGCAGTGCCATGGAGGTGGGGGGCTACACCTTC.